The 14 T cell receptor beta chains given below trace back to one sample, sequenced in a study of T cell repertoires in cytomegalovirus infection. Their specific antigens are unknown. Via MiXCR, TCRdb re-called the reads, giving one row per CDR3 protein. This sample carries about a million distinct CDR3 sequences, around 31% of them seen once, and the ten largest clones take roughly 13%. The sample was cultured CD8+ T cells from PBMCs, taken from culture after CMV antigen stimulation. Every receptor here comes from a human donor in good health (CMV status not recorded). Some clones in this sample may be carry-over from other donors' samples.

In DNA, the CDR3 is TGTGCCAGTACCATCCCCCGGAGGACAGGTAGGACTGAAGCTTTCTTT. This sequence encodes CASTIPRRTGRTEAFF. The chain is built from TRBV19 and TRBJ1-1, with 7 bases that match TRBD1. The CDR3 contains 16 residues. The J segment lost 5 bases and the V segment lost 7 bases, leaving 16 bases of the junction unmatched. From germline, CDR1 is LNHDA and CDR2 SQIVND (reference sequence).

This clonotype was detected a few times. The V call is TRBV9, the J call TRBJ2-3, with D possibly being TRBD1 or TRBD2 (7 bases each). The CDR3 contains 15 residues. Germline CDR1 is SGDLS and CDR2 is YYNGEE. V was cut by 4 bases and J by 3 bases, with 15 bases left in between. Written as DNA, the CDR3 is TGTGCCAGCAGCCCTCAGGGGGGGCGAACAGATACGCAGTATTTT. Residues: CASSPQGGRTDTQYF.

This clonotype was detected many times. The CDR3 reads CASSPPGSGANVLTF. CDR3 sequence (DNA): TGTGCCAGCTCACCACCTGGCTCTGGGGCCAACGTCCTGACTTTC. This chain uses TRBV18 with TRBJ2-6; D call uncertain. This CDR3 has 15 amino acids. Trimming pared 0 bases from V and 0 bases from J, leaving 3 bases between. Germline values: CDR1 KGHSH, CDR2 LQKENI. Variable domain in full (rest from reference TRBV18 and TRBJ2-6): NAGVMQNPRHLVRRRGQEARLRCSPMKGHSHVYWYRQLPEEGLKFMVYLQKENIIDESGMPKERFSAEFPKEGPSILRIQQVVRGDSAAYFCASSPPGSGANVLTFGAGSRLTVL.

This chain links TRBV6-1 with TRBJ1-5, with D unresolved. Germline V gives CDR1 MNHNS, CDR2 SASEGT. The CDR3 contains 13 residues. V was clipped by 5 bases and J by 9 bases, with 14 bases between them. CDR3 coding DNA: TGTGCCAGCAGTTTGGCCGCCCCAGGGCCCCAGCATTTT. It specifies CASSLAAPGPQHF.

There are a few counts of this clonotype. The junction shows a germline mismatch at one end, possibly a read error. J is TRBJ2-5 and V is TRBV7-9; D tentatively reads TRBD1 or TRBD2 (5 bases each). Germline values: CDR1 SEHNR, CDR2 FQNEAQ (reference sequence). This CDR3 has 15 residues. CDR3 bases: TGTGCCAGCCGGGACGGCCAGAGCCTGCAAGAGGCCCAGTACTTC. It codes for CASRDGQSLQEAQYF.

The sample holds many counts of this clonotype. The rearrangement joins TRBV7-6 to TRBJ1-2, with 8 bases that match TRBD1. CDR3 length: 14 amino acids. CDR1 is SGHVS and CDR2 is FNYEAQ in the germline V gene. The V gene end was trimmed by 5 bases and the J gene end by 8 bases; junction bases not matched to a gene: 10. CDR3 region: CASSVDRAGGGYTF. For the CDR3, the DNA is TGTGCCAGCAGCGTGGACAGGGCCGGAGGGGGCTACACCTTC.

This clonotype has just a few counts. The J gene is TRBJ2-1, the V gene TRBV28; D gene uncertain. Germline V gene data show CDR1 as MDHEN and CDR2 as SYDVKM. This CDR3 is built from 14 residues. V shed 2 bases and J shed 8 bases, with 13 bases lying between them. The CDR3 DNA reads as TGTGCCAGCAGTTTAGTAACAGTTAGCTATGAGCAGTTCTTC. Translated: CASSLVTVSYEQFF.

This clonotype was seen more than once but under ten times. This chain links TRBV12-3 or TRBV12-4 with TRBJ2-7; no reliable D call. Trimming took 3 bases from V and 2 from J, leaving 8 bases between them. The CDR3 runs 13 residues. CDR3 nucleotides: TGTGCCAGCAGTTTTGGCCTGGCCTACGAGCAGTACTTC. Translation: CASSFGLAYEQYF.

This chain connects TRBV28 to TRBJ1-2; TRBD1 agrees at 8 bases. Germline V CDR1 and CDR2: MDHEN, SYDVKM. Trimming took 2 bases from V and 0 from J; bases not matched to a gene: 5. The CDR3 is made up of 16 amino acids. CDR3 bases: TGTGCCAGCAGTTTAGTTGCAGGGGGCGCTAACTATGGCTACACCTTC. It encodes CASSLVAGGANYGYTF.

For this clonotype: At one of its ends the junction is not consistent with the germline gene, which may arise from a read error. J is TRBJ1-1 and V is TRBV25-1, with a possible D match to TRBD1 (6 bases). The CDR3 consists of 12 residues. Germline V lookup: CDR1 MGHDK, CDR2 SYGVNS. DNA for the CDR3: TGTGTCAGCGGAGCAGGGGCGACTGAAGCTTTCTTT. This sequence encodes CVSGAGATEAFF.

The chain employs TRBV7-9 and TRBJ2-2; D is perhaps TRBD1 or TRBD2 (6 bases each). Deletions cut 7 bases from V and 4 bases from J, with 13 bases between. Per the germline V gene, CDR1 is SEHNR and CDR2 is FQNEAQ (reference sequence). The CDR3 loop spans 14 amino acids. The CDR3 nucleotides read TGTGCCAGCAAGCCGGGGGCCTTCACCGGGGAGCTGTTTTTT. Encoded protein: CASKPGAFTGELFF.

To note about this clonotype: Possible read error: a much larger clone is one base away. J is TRBJ2-3 and V is TRBV7-6; D unclear. CDR1 is SGHVS, CDR2 FNYEAQ, per germline. CDR3 length equals 22 residues. For the CDR3, the DNA is TGTGCCAACAGCCCGAGAGACTTAAAGTTAGACGCATTTATGGGGAACACAGATACGCAGTATTTT. As protein: CANSPRDLKLDAFMGNTDTQYF.

This clonotype was counted only a few times. J is TRBJ2-3 and V is TRBV27; possible D gene TRBD2, 5 bases. The CDR3 sequence is 14 residues long. The V end lost 8 bases, the J end lost 1 base, and 13 bases lay between the germline ends. The germline V gene has CDR1 MNHEY and CDR2 SMNVEV (reference sequence). The CDR3 is CASGRGSGTDTQYF. The CDR3 DNA reads as TGTGCCAGCGGTCGGGGAAGCGGCACAGATACGCAGTATTTT.

The chain couples TRBV12-3 or TRBV12-4 to TRBJ2-3, with TRBD2 matching 7 bases. This CDR3 region has 16 residues. Germline trimming cut 3 bases from V and 2 bases from J; bases unmatched to any gene: 8. CDR3 amino acids: CASSFSGLVATDTQYF. DNA of the CDR3: TGTGCCAGCAGTTTTTCCGGACTAGTGGCCACAGATACGCAGTATTTT.